The following is a T cell receptor (beta chain) sequence with its context. The source of the sample is a study of cytomegalovirus exposure and HLA in healthy donors. The germline CDR1 and CDR2 sequences are SGHNT and YENEEA. The CDR3 contains 12 residues. V lost 3 bases and J 2 bases, leaving 5 bases between the germline ends. 60 Vbeta and 13 Jbeta primers were used in PCR. Measured with immunoSEQ multiplex PCR; TCRdb has only the in-frame clones, and not every one. The sample yields tens of thousands of clones, more than 60% seen once. The sample consisted of PBMCs. This sequence originates from a man aged 50-60 years in good health and CMV-seropositive. The chain joins TRBV11-3 to TRBJ2-7; no firm D call. The CDR3 sequence is CASSLAAYEQYF. Written as DNA, the CDR3 is TGTGCCAGCAGCTTGGCCGCCTACGAGCAGTACTTC.